This paragraph covers one TCR beta chain sequence. This specimen comes from a study of blood T cell repertoires in COVID-19. Across the whole study: Some COVID-19 samples were acute and others convalescent; all came from the United States, Italy and Spain.

Clinical history as reported by participants underpinned cohort assignment. Two negative PCRs, clearance, or symptom resolution had been documented for recovered Cohort 3 donors. J gave up 6 bases and V 4 bases, and 5 bases lay outside the gene matches. Germline V gene lookup returns CDR1 LNHNV and CDR2 YYDKDF (reference sequence). CDR3 length equals 13 residues. Original handling: Scientists estimated how many nucleated cells there were by amplifying reference gene primers. Profiling relied on immunoSEQ multiplex PCR, and the TCRdb table lists in-frame clones only, not all of them. The V and J calls and the clone size are those of that table, but D and trimming were determined from the DNA. The data show about 410,000 clones, with around 92% seen just once and 1.5% to 2% held by the top ten.

The chain joins TRBV15 to TRBJ1-2; 7 nucleotides line up with TRBD1. Sequencing was carried out using PBMCs or T cells enriched from blood (not recorded which). The TCR sequence derives from a woman in her twenties or thirties who had recovered from COVID-19. This CDR3 is CATSMGRGDGYTF. Written as DNA, the CDR3 is TGTGCCACCAGCATGGGCAGGGGGGATGGCTACACCTTC.